The present TCR beta chain was sequenced within a study of long-term antiretroviral therapy in people with HIV (dated by TCRdb to between 2021 and 2024). Regarding the study in general: The earliest samples were collected about a decade before the 2015 WHO recommendation for immediate ART, when ART was typically delayed until CD4 counts fell. This retrospective serial study examined whether starting ART and sustained HIV suppression were associated with changes in the composition and diversity of the TRB repertoire in peripheral blood. A total of 150 to 200 cryopreserved PBMC samples were contributed to the cohort by 30 adults with confirmed HIV infection, with samples collected serially over a mean of 6 years (range 1-12). Among the 30 or so participants with HIV, roughly eleven were female. No cross-contamination during QIAcube processing turned up in test extractions that ran a monoclonal T-cell line alongside approximately 35 polyclonal samples.

The CDR3 has 15 amino acids, counting the end cysteine and phenylalanine. The entry retains the CDR3 DNA only, 45 bases that are in frame from base 1. Between the V and J ends, shortened by 1 base and 3 bases respectively, the junction contains 13 bases. The germline V gene encodes CDR1 LNHDA and CDR2 SQIVND (reference sequence). On this clone itself: Its recognized antigen is unknown. The sample holds no much larger clone one base away, and base qualities are not on file.

On the study overall, not on this receptor specifically: Inferences about post-ART repertoire changes were limited because no data were available on ART adherence, viral resistance or therapy changes. The repertoire was dominated across all time points by expanded TRB clones identified before ART initiation, although this dominance was seen to fluctuate and to decrease in many PLHIV after ART. ART initiation was associated with a significant increase in TRB diversity, but diversity stayed significantly below transplant donor controls even after long-term ART. Because cell numbers in pre-ART samples were limited, unsorted PBMC were profiled instead of sorted CD4+ and CD8+ T cells. The samples span the years 2004 to 2017, and the ART regimens used at that time may not be as effective as current regimens. Narrower CDR3 length ranges were observed in HIV repertoires than in controls, and an antigen-experienced repertoire with only a slight naive shift after ART was suggested by the network structure. Owing to limited PBMC availability, only the TCR beta chain was sequenced, without alpha chain pairing.

The immunoSEQ hsTCRB v3.0 assay was used at survey level resolution for TRB variable region sequencing. The target sequencing depth for TRB was about 40,000-55,000 T-cell genomes per sample. An Illumina MiSeq with a v3 150-cycle kit was used to sequence the pooled TRB libraries. The paper's processing steps were these. Analysis of repertoires was carried out in R inside a reproducible Nextflow workflow spanning QC, data transformation and analysis. LymphoSeq2, an R package for exploring AIRR-Seq data, was used to implement the custom analyses. Four samples that yielded fewer than 5000 total TRB sequences were excluded, so that approximately 200 HIV repertoires were analyzed. Of the 188 retained HIV repertoires, almost 60 were collected before and roughly 130 after ART initiation. Each repertoire was downsampled to 5000 TRB nucleotide sequences, and summary statistics were averaged across 100 downsampling iterations. TRB sequences were retained for analysis only if CDR3 regions of at least seven amino acids were present. Diversity was measured with a Shannon entropy-derived clonality score and the Gini coefficient. In the repertoire networks, any two of the top 5000 CDR3 amino acid sequences were linked whenever the two sequences differed by an edit distance of one. For TRB CDR3 amino acid sequences, GLIPH2 was used to predict antigen specificity groups and MHC restriction. To flag known associations with CMV, EBV, HIV or tissue antigens, CDR3 amino acid sequences were compared against VDJdb and McPAS-TCR. Pre-ART, post-ART and control groups were compared with Wilcoxon signed-rank tests and Holm-Bonferroni correction. The immuneACCESS repertoire file appears here via TCRdb, limited to in-frame rearrangements. These files lack a portion of the clones; in checked studies, under half of the deficit traces to unresolved V genes, and the cause of the others is not known. That table furnishes V, J and clone size, whereas the DNA furnished D and trimming. In all, the sample holds some 15,000 clones, and around nine tenths of those were seen once. The ten biggest clones cover approximately 12% of the sample.

Participants were included only if at least one PBMC sample before ART initiation and at least two post-ART samples were available. All participants with HIV were treated in the United States of America. Before DNA extraction, cryopreserved samples of 1-10 million PBMC were thawed and washed. At the time of the earliest PBMC sample, participants with HIV were aged between roughly 20 and 54 years. Each participant contributed PBMC samples from 1-4 timepoints before ART initiation and 2-8 timepoints after ART initiation, with a median of 7 samples. For every participant, serial HIV viral load, CD4+ T-cell count, ART history and demographic data were obtained. Using a Qiagen kit on a QIAcube, genomic DNA was extracted from unsorted PBMC, with samples processed in batches of 12.

Source: unsorted PBMCs, taken 6.9 years after starting antiretroviral therapy. In this chain, TRBV19 is recombined with TRBJ2-7; D gene: possibly TRBD1, on 6 matching bases. The TCR was taken from a middle-aged man with HIV. The DNA reads as follows: TGTGCCAGTAGTATAGTAGGACAGATGCACTACGAGCAGTACTTC. The resulting protein is CASSIVGQMHYEQYF.